Each of the 9 T cell receptor beta chains below was sequenced from the same sample in a study of regulatory T cells in long-lasting Graves disease. The time point was: newly diagnosed GD, antithyroid drugs for less than 3 months. Extracted PBMC RNA gave rise to the TCR library. Building the TCR beta libraries relied on iRepertoire HTBI primers, and CDR3 regions underwent Arm-PCR. TCRdb re-called the multiplex PCR reads with MiXCR, one entry per CDR3 protein. The sample includes around 480,000 distinct CDR3 sequences, 15% to 20% of them seen just once. In addition, the sample was reused for a study of T cells in Graves' hyperthyroidism and ophthalmopathy.

This material consisted of peripheral blood mononuclear cells (PBMCs), taken at new diagnosis, from a patient treated with antithyroid drugs. These receptors were taken from a middle-aged man with Graves disease.

This clonotype was seen repeatedly, ten times or more. This chain links TRBV3-1 with TRBJ2-7, with TRBD2 as a possible D gene (6 bases). The length of the CDR3 is 15 residues. With 4 bases removed from V and 0 bases from J, the gap between germline ends came to 13 bases. CDR1 and CDR2 (germline): LGHDT, YNNKEL (reference sequence). CDR3 DNA sequence: TGTGCCAGCAGCCCATCCCTAGCGAACTCCTACGAGCAGTACTTC. Translated, it gives CASSPSLANSYEQYF.

This clonotype was counted many times. The gene calls are TRBV28 and TRBJ2-1; the D is unclear. This CDR3 spans 12 amino acids. V was pared by 6 bases and J by 7 bases, with 10 bases between. Germline values: CDR1 MDHEN, CDR2 SYDVKM. The CDR3 here is CASSSNSNEQFF. For the CDR3, the DNA is TGTGCCAGCAGCTCGAATAGTAATGAGCAGTTCTTC.

For this clonotype: A single base separates this from a much larger clone, so it may be a read error. The V and J genes are TRBV9 and TRBJ2-3; D is undetermined. Germline-derived CDR1 and CDR2 are SGDLS and YYNGEE. Deletions cut 6 bases from V and 2 bases from J, with 16 bases between. This CDR3 is 15 amino acids long. The CDR3 region has the DNA TGTGCCAGCAACGCCCGTAATCTCCCCACAGATACGCAGTATTTT. This sequence encodes CASNARNLPTDTQYF.

This clonotype came up a few times. The chain uses TRBV7-9 and TRBJ2-1; a weak D match, TRBD1 (6 bases). The CDR3 is 15 amino acids. The V and J ends lost 3 bases and 9 bases respectively, with 18 bases between them. CDR1 and CDR2 (germline): SEHNR, FQNEAQ (reference sequence). The CDR3 protein is CASSLRQAGTGEQFF. CDR3 DNA: TGTGCCAGCAGCTTGCGACAGGCCGGCACCGGTGAGCAGTTCTTC.

This clonotype was seen at least ten times. The CDR3 region is CSPARDSGPYEQYF. In DNA form, the CDR3 reads TGCAGCCCTGCCAGGGACTCAGGCCCCTACGAGCAGTACTTC. This rearrangement joins TRBV20-1 to TRBJ2-7, with a possible D match to TRBD2 (6 bases). Germline V gives CDR1 DFQATT, CDR2 SNEGSKA (reference sequence). The CDR3 has 14 amino acids.

The chain is built from TRBV25-1 and TRBJ2-7; TRBD2 matches at 8 bases. The V gene's germline CDR1 is MGHDK and CDR2 SYGVNS. The length of the CDR3 is 13 residues. J lost 7 bases, V lost 2 bases, and 4 bases had no gene match. CDR3 coding DNA: TGTGCCAGCAGTGAAGAGGTAGCGGGGGAGCAGTACTTC. This encodes CASSEEVAGEQYF.

This clonotype was counted at least ten times. The chain links TRBV15 to TRBJ2-7; 8 bases match TRBD1. Germline V gene lookup returns CDR1 LNHNV and CDR2 YYDKDF (reference sequence). V lost 2 bases to trimming and J lost 5 bases; unmatched junction nucleotides: 8. The CDR3 is made up of 15 amino acids. In nucleotides, the CDR3 is TGTGCCACCAGCAGATCCAGACAGGGGAACCACGAGCAGTACTTC. Its translation is CATSRSRQGNHEQYF.

In its sample, this clonotype was seen a few times. This chain connects TRBV29-1 to TRBJ2-3; D is uncertain. This CDR3 comprises 15 residues. The V end was cut by 2 bases, the J end by 2 bases, with 14 bases between. CDR1 SQVTM and CDR2 ANQGSEA come from the germline V gene. CDR3 sequence (DNA): TGCAGCGTTGAACCGCCAACCTCGAACACAGATACGCAGTATTTT. It codes for CSVEPPTSNTDTQYF.

The chain has TRBV11-3 and TRBJ2-4; possibly TRBD1 for D (6 bases). V was cut by 5 bases and J by 6 bases, with 17 bases left in between. CDR3 length: 15 residues. Germline V lookup: CDR1 SGHNT, CDR2 YENEEA. The CDR3 DNA is TGTGCCAGCAGCCCCAGGACAGCCCAAACAAACATTCAGTACTTC. Its protein product is CASSPRTAQTNIQYF.